The present T cell receptor (beta chain) was sequenced within a study of identical twins (dated by TCRdb to the mid-2010s). Some background on the complete study: TCR alpha and beta repertoires from monozygotic twins, unrelated adults of various ages and cord blood were deep-sequenced to test whether fetal clonotypes persist. To rule out contamination, the twin experiments were replicated at different times with different library preparation protocols.

The junction shows trimming of 6 bases on V and 0 bases on J, plus 9 bases between the germline ends. The germline V gene (reference sequence) provides CDR1 MNHNY and CDR2 SVGAGI. The CDR3 measures 13 amino acids from cysteine to phenylalanine. Of the read, only the CDR3 DNA is kept; its 39 bases are in frame from base 1. Only healthy Caucasian donors were included. Three pairs of female monozygotic twins, all aged about 18 to 30 years, made up the twin cohort. Miltenyi CD45RO+ enrichment and human naive T-cell isolation kits were used to isolate memory (CD45RO+) and naive T cells from PBMC. Results and caveats for the whole study, not just this receptor: In monozygotic twins, out-of-frame TCR alpha sharing was systematically underestimated by recombination models, although the models agreed with sharing between unrelated individuals. Compared with coincidental sharing between unrelated individuals, out-of-frame TCR alpha sequences shared between twins showed an excess of sequences with low generation probability. Fewer insertions were carried by abundant cord blood beta clonotypes, a similar but weaker trend appeared in young adult naive repertoires, and no such trend appeared in memory repertoires. A weaker excess of twin sharing was found in beta out-of-frame sequences because the signal-to-noise ratio was lowered by fewer shared sequences. Because the same donors could not be followed over many years, the conclusions relied on cross-sectional statistical analysis. Invariant T cells such as MAIT and iNKT could partly confound zero-insertion analyses, although diverse VJ usage argued against such confounding for most clonotypes.

Library construction relied on 5' RACE. Instrument on record: Illumina HiSeq 2000. A universal primer binding site was added through template switching, and the final cDNA carried a unique molecular identifier so that TCR cDNA molecules could be counted accurately. First-strand cDNA for TCR alpha and beta chains was synthesized from specific primers in the conserved constant-segment region. To control for contamination, every cDNA library carried two barcodes: a SMART-Mk sample barcode plus Illumina barcodes. TruSeq adapter sequences and Illumina sample barcodes were added in two successive PCR steps. Sequencing of the TCR alpha and beta cDNA libraries was done on the Illumina HiSeq platform using custom primers. Processing in the source paper ran as follows. Unique molecular identifiers were extracted from raw reads with MiGEC, and CDR3 positions were determined with MiXCR. Recombination models were inferred per individual with the repgenHMM and IGoR tools using an EM algorithm. Shared clonotypes were analyzed with the tcR package in R, and sharing was normalized by the product of cloneset sizes. Out-of-frame nonproductive sequences were analyzed to study raw recombination free of thymic and clonal selection effects. The public reads were reanalyzed by TCRdb: fastp trimming at Q25, MiXCR alignment, in-frame beta chains only. Each CDR3 protein appears once, grouped with its most common genes and DNA. These V and J calls derive from TCRdb rather than the authors' analysis. For this sample there are about 220,000 distinct CDR3 sequences; about 7.5% appear just once. The top ten clonotypes cover about 1.9% of the sample.

There are a few counts of this clonotype. Its antigen remains undetermined. Base qualities are not at hand, and no much larger clone is one base apart. These data were also reused for a study on yellow fever vaccine responses in identical twins. Per that second paper: The T cell response to vaccination in identical twins was reported by the authors to appear partly convergent and partly personalized. In the study, vaccine-responding T cell clones were precisely tracked in identical twins.

This clonotype was sampled from a young woman in good health. The receptor chain draws on TRBV6-6 and TRBJ2-7, with an unclear D gene assignment. The sample consisted of memory (CD45RO+) T cells sorted from blood. Per the publication, the cell subset or site label means: CD45RO+ enriched T cells. Here is the DNA: TGTGCCAGCAGACTCGAGGACTCCTACGAGCAGTACTTC. Its translation is CASRLEDSYEQYF.